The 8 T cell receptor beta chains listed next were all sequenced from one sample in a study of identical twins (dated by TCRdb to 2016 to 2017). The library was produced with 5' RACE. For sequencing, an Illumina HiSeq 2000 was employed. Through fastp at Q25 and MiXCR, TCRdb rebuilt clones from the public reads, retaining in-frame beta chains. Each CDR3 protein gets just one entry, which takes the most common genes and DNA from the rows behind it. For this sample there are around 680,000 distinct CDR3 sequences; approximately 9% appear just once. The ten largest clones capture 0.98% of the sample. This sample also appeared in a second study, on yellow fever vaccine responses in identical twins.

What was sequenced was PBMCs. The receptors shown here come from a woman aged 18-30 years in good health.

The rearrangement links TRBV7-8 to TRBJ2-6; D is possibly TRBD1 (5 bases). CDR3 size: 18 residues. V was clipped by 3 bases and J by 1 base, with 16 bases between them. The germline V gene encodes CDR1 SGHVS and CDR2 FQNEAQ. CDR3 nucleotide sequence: TGTGCCAGCAGCTTTACAACTACAGGATCATCTGGGGCCAACGTCCTGACTTTC. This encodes CASSFTTTGSSGANVLTF.

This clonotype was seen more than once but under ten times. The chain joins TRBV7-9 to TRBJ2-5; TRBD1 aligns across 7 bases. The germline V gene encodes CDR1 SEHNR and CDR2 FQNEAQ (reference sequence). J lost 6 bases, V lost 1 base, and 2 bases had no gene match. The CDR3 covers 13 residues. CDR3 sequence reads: CASSLDRGQTQYF. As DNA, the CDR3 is TGTGCCAGCAGCTTAGACAGGGGCCAGACCCAGTACTTC.

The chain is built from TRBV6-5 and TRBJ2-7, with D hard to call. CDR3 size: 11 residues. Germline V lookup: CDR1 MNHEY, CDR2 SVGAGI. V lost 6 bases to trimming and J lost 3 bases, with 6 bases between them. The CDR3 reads CASRLDYEQYF. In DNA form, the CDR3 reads TGTGCCAGCAGGTTGGACTACGAGCAGTACTTC.

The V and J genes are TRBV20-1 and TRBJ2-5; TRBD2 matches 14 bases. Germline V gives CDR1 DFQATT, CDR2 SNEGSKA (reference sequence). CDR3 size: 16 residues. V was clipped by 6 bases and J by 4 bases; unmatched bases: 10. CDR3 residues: CSAPLTSGRAGETQYF. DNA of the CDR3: TGCAGTGCACCGCTGACTAGCGGGAGGGCGGGAGAGACCCAGTACTTC.

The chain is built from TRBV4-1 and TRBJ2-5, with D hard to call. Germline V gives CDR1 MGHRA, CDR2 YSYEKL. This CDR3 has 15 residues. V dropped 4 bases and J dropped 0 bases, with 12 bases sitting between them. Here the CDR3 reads CASSPIPTDQETQYF. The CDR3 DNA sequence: TGCGCCAGCAGCCCCATCCCTACGGACCAAGAGACCCAGTACTTC.

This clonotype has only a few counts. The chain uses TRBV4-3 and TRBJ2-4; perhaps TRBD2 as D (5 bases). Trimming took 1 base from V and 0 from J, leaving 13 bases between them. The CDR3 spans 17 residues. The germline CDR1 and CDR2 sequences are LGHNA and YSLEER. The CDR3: CASSQVEGQRAKNIQYF. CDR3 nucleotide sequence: TGCGCCAGCAGCCAAGTTGAGGGCCAAAGAGCCAAAAACATTCAGTACTTC.

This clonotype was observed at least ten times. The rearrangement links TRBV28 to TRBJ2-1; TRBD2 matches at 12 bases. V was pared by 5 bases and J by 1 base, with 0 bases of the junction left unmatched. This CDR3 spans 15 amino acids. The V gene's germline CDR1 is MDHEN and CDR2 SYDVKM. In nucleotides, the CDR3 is TGTGCCAGCAGTACTAGCGGGAGGTCCTACAATGAGCAGTTCTTC. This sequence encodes CASSTSGRSYNEQFF.

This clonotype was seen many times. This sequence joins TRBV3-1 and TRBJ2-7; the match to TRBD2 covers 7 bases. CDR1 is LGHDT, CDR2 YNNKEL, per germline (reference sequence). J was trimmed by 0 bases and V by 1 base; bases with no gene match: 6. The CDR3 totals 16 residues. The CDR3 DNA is TGTGCCAGCAGCCAAGGGGACTACCCGAGCTCCTACGAGCAGTACTTC. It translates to CASSQGDYPSSYEQYF.